The sequence of this T cell receptor (beta chain) was determined in a study of T cell clonotyping in hematopoietic cell transplantation (dated by TCRdb to the early 2020s). With regard to the full study: Pretransplant recipient samples were obtained after cytoreduction. The study collected some 140 blood samples from 35 consecutive transplant recipients and their related donors. Recruitment of patients was conducted between 2015 and January 2017, and follow-up was continued until late 2020 or death. On the study overall, not on this receptor specifically: Overlap with donor repertoires was found for only a small fraction of recipient repertoires, with over 95% found to appear de novo at the given depth. After transplant, TCR diversity in recipients dropped, and pathologically expanded clonotypes climbed progressively between day 30 and day 180. Sample size was limited, and cells were not sorted, so CD4 and CD8 repertoire contributions could not be separated. Broader posttransplant TCR repertoire diversity was predicted by donor and pretransplant recipient Inverse Simpson Index values.

On this clone: Its antigen remains unidentified. No per-base quality is available; no much larger clone lies one base away.

The immunoSEQ assay, a bias-controlled multiplex PCR with V- and J-specific primers, was used to amplify TCR beta CDR3 regions from genomic DNA. In a second PCR step, a proprietary barcode and Illumina adapter sequences were attached to the CDR3 amplicons. CDR3 libraries were sequenced on an Illumina MiSeq instrument. From the authors' description of their analysis: immunoSEQ Analyzer 3.0 was used for export and quality control, with R Bioconductor and Immunarch used for downstream analyses. Repertoire metrics were calculated using only productive rearrangements within the normalized downsampled data set. Pathologically expanded clonotypes were defined as those larger than 5 templates in the normalized cohort. The Inverse Simpson Index was used to measure repertoire diversity. To capture all clonotypes, the CMV-specificity analyses were run on the non-normalized data set. The immuneACCESS repertoire file appears here via TCRdb, limited to in-frame rearrangements. These files lack a portion of the clones; in checked studies, under half of the deficit traces to unresolved V genes, and the cause of the others is not known. From that table come the V and J calls and clone size; the DNA was used to work out D and trimming. Present in this sample are around 25,000 clones, around 70% of which were seen just once. About 6.5% of the sample comes from the top ten.

The time point label corresponds to: recipient sample about 28 days before transplant, after cytoreduction. Blood from recipients was drawn roughly 28 days before transplant, then again at days 30, 100 and 180 after transplant. Using Nuclei Lysis Solution, genomic DNA was extracted from unfractionated peripheral blood mononuclear cells that were either fresh or cryopreserved. The CDR3 numbers 13 residues from cysteine through phenylalanine. Only the CDR3 region is kept as DNA, spanning 39 bases read in frame from base 1. Between the V and J ends, shortened by 4 bases and 0 bases respectively, the junction contains 9 bases. CDR1 and CDR2, looked up from the germline V gene (reference sequence), are GTSNPN and SVGIG.

The receptor's source is a man between 45 and 60 years old with myelodysplastic syndrome. Some clones in this sample may be carry-over from other donors' samples. Here the chain combines TRBV30 and TRBJ1-1; the D gene cannot be named for sure. This specimen was peripheral blood mononuclear cells, taken before stem cell transplant. DNA sequence: TGTGCCTGGAATCGGGAGTTGAACACTGAAGCTTTCTTT. It encodes CAWNRELNTEAFF.